This T cell receptor beta chain derives from a study of T cell responses to AZD1222 COVID-19 vaccine. To note about this clone: Its antigen is as yet unknown.

Points from the study as a whole: Nearly half of the spike-specific TCRs reportedly recognize variant regions that carry no mutations. Baseline testing showed seropositivity in only six AZD1222 recipients. In a largely white British group with more females than males, clonal diversity was possibly underestimated. Spike-specific TCR repertoires showed rising breadth and depth after two AZD1222 doses.

Looked up from germline, CDR1 is SEHNR and CDR2 is FQNEAQ (reference sequence). The V end lost 2 bases, the J end lost 6 bases, and 26 bases lay between the germline ends. CDR3 size: 18 residues. Data came from immunoSEQ multiplex PCR; TCRdb stores just in-frame clones and leaves some out. This table has 77,000 or so clones, 75% to 90% appearing once. The sequences come from peripheral blood, collected on day 0 of AZD1222 vaccination. The chain links TRBV7-9 to TRBJ2-7; the D gene is possibly TRBD1 (6 bases). The sequence was collected from an adult in good health. The CDR3 DNA sequence: TGTGCCAGCAGCTTACCCGACCCCTCCTCCCAGGGGTATGGCGAGCAGTACTTC. This gives the protein CASSLPDPSSQGYGEQYF.